This TCR beta chain was sequenced in a study of EBV T-cell therapy then PD-1 blockade in nasopharyngeal carcinoma. In this sample, this clone turned up a few times. Its antigen is currently unknown. Germline V lookup: CDR1 MNHEY, CDR2 SVGAGI. The CDR3 length is 13 residues. Trimming cost V 6 bases and J 6 bases; bases outside gene matches: 8. The data were produced by immunoSEQ multiplex PCR, yet TCRdb's version contains in-frame clones alone and is incomplete. The table shows around 19,000 clones, with 75% to 90% occurring only once. Stated treatment: AdE1-LMPpoly-expanded autologous EBV-specific T-cell therapy followed by anti-PD-1 nivolumab.

This rearrangement joins TRBV6-5 to TRBJ2-7, with TRBD1 matching 7 bases. This specimen consisted of CD8+ T cells from blood, obtained at day 0 from a patient whose treatment included autologous EBV-specific T cells and nivolumab. The source is a man in his forties with nasopharyngeal carcinoma. CDR3 amino acids: CASSQGELGEQYF. DNA of the CDR3: TGTGCCAGCAGCCAGGGGGAATTAGGCGAGCAGTACTTC.